These 19 T cell receptor beta chains came from one sample sequenced in a study of blood T cell repertoires in COVID-19. Libraries were prepared by immunoSEQ multiplex PCR; TCRdb keeps only in-frame clonotypes and omits some of them. The table has some 180,000 clones, around 76% seen once; the top ten hold 6.5% to 9.5%. The sequencing sample was made of peripheral blood. These receptors were obtained from a woman aged 55-69 years with COVID-19, enrolled during active disease.

The J gene is TRBJ2-6, the V gene TRBV7-2; TRBD1 aligns across 9 bases. The CDR3 is 18 residues long. The V gene end was trimmed by 4 bases and the J gene end by 3 bases; junction bases not matched to a gene: 10. CDR1 is SGHTA and CDR2 is FQGNSA in the germline V gene. Here the CDR3 DNA reads TGTGCCAGCAGCTCTTTCCCCGGGACAGGGATTGGGGCCAACGTCCTGACTTTC. Amino acids: CASSSFPGTGIGANVLTF.

J is TRBJ1-6 and V is TRBV4-2; D not resolved. The CDR3 consists of 17 residues. The V end lost 5 bases, the J end lost 1 base, and 15 bases lay between the germline ends. Germline assignment: CDR1 LGHNA and CDR2 YNFKEQ. DNA for the CDR3: TGTGCCAGCAGCTTTGAGGCCCCCGCTTCCTATAATTCACCCCTCCACTTT. Residues: CASSFEAPASYNSPLHF.

The V and J genes are TRBV29-1 and TRBJ1-2; 7 bases match TRBD1. V dropped 5 bases and J dropped 3; count of bases not matched to a gene: 6. Germline CDR1 SQVTM, CDR2 ANQGSEA. This CDR3 has 13 residues. The CDR3 bases are TGCAGCGTTTACCAACAGGGGCACTATGGCTACACCTTC. This translates into CSVYQQGHYGYTF.

This clone was detected only once. V usage is TRBV3-1 (or the pseudogene TRBV3-2) and J usage is TRBJ1-1; 7 bases are a match to TRBD1. The germline V gene encodes CDR1 LGHDT and CDR2 YNNKEL (reference sequence). Trimming at V came to 0 bases and at J to 4 bases, leaving 2 bases not matched to a gene. This CDR3 spans 14 amino acids. The CDR3 DNA reads TGTGCCAGCAGCCAAGACAGGGGGAGCACTGAAGCTTTCTTT. Protein product: CASSQDRGSTEAFF.

CDR3 loop: CASSLRTGDQPQHF. CDR3 coding DNA: TGTGCCAGCTCACTCCGGACAGGGGATCAGCCCCAGCATTTT. The rearrangement uses TRBV18 and TRBJ1-5; 9 bases agree with TRBD1. This CDR3 is 14 amino acids long. Looked up from germline, CDR1 is KGHSH and CDR2 is LQKENI. The trim removed 4 bases at V and 5 bases at J, leaving 3 bases unmatched.

The chain uses TRBV6-5 and TRBJ1-5; D might be TRBD1 (5 bases). Trimming cost V 2 bases and J 6 bases, with 14 bases left between them. The CDR3 is 15 amino acids. Germline CDR1 MNHEY, CDR2 SVGAGI. CDR3 nucleotide sequence: TGTGCCAGCAGTTACGGAGGGGTAGGAGGTCAGCCCCAGCATTTT. This sequence encodes CASSYGGVGGQPQHF.

The chain links TRBV11-2 to TRBJ2-5, with unresolved D. V dropped 5 bases and J dropped 4 bases, with 5 bases sitting between them. Looked up from germline, CDR1 is SGHAT and CDR2 is FQNNGV. This CDR3 contains 11 residues. The CDR3 sequence is CASSLLETQYF. The CDR3 coding sequence is TGTGCCAGCAGCCTTTTAGAGACCCAGTACTTC.

The chain employs TRBV28 and TRBJ1-2; D is ambiguous. Germline CDR1 reads MDHEN; CDR2 reads SYDVKM. The CDR3 has 14 amino acids. V lost 5 bases and J lost 4, with 14 bases in between. CDR3 DNA: TGTGCCAGCAGTCCCGATAGCGACGTCTATGGCTACACCTTC. The encoded protein is CASSPDSDVYGYTF.

This chain connects TRBV5-1 to TRBJ1-6; 9 nucleotides match TRBD1. The CDR3 length is 15 residues. The V and J ends lost 4 bases and 8 bases, in that order; junction bases with no gene match: 7. The germline V gene encodes CDR1 SGHRS and CDR2 YFSETQ. The CDR3 DNA sequence: TGCGCCAGCAGCCTACGACAGGGGGAGGATTCACCCCTCCACTTT. Its translation: CASSLRQGEDSPLHF.

The chain has TRBV5-5 and TRBJ1-2, with D possibly TRBD1 on 5 matching bases. Deletions cut 3 bases from V and 0 bases from J, with 18 bases between. This CDR3 comprises 17 residues. The germline gives CDR1 SGHKS, CDR2 YYEKEE (reference sequence). As DNA, the CDR3 is TGTGCCAGCAGCTGGACTATGGGACTGACAGCTAACTATGGCTACACCTTC. Protein sequence: CASSWTMGLTANYGYTF.

The chain employs TRBV7-9 and TRBJ2-3; tentatively, D is TRBD1 (6 bases). Trimming took off 4 bases at V and 1 base at J, with 6 bases between the two ends. Germline CDR1 SEHNR, CDR2 FQNEAQ (reference sequence). The CDR3 covers 13 residues. The CDR3 DNA reads TGTGCCAGCAGCTACAGGGGCACAGATACGCAGTATTTT. It yields the protein CASSYRGTDTQYF. The variable domain in full, with the rest retrieved from reference TRBV7-9 and TRBJ2-3, is DTGVSQNPRHKITKRGQNVTFRCDPISEHNRLYWYRQTLGQGPEFLTYFQNEAQLEKSRLLSDRFSAERPKGSFSTLEIQRTEQGDSAMYLCASSYRGTDTQYFGPGTRLTVL.

The chain carries TRBV9 and TRBJ2-1; a possible D gene is TRBD2 (5 bases). CDR3 length equals 16 residues. V lost 0 bases, J lost 4 bases, and 14 bases lay in between. Germline V gene data show CDR1 as SGDLS and CDR2 as YYNGEE. CDR3 amino acids: CASSVEAGDTYNEQFF. The CDR3 DNA follows: TGTGCCAGCAGCGTAGAGGCGGGTGATACTTACAATGAGCAGTTCTTC.

This clone was seen just once. The gene calls are TRBV3-1 (or the pseudogene TRBV3-2) and TRBJ2-4; the D gene is possibly TRBD2 (6 bases). Between the trimmed V and J ends, which lost 4 bases and 0 bases, there was a span of 10 bases. This CDR3 comprises 15 residues. The germline V gene encodes CDR1 LGHDT and CDR2 YNNKEL (reference sequence). CDR3 sequence (DNA): TGTGCCAGCAGCCCGACGGGGGAAGCCAAAAACATTCAGTACTTC. Its translation: CASSPTGEAKNIQYF.

This chain uses TRBV5-1 with TRBJ1-3, with D unclear. The V gene lost 0 bases and the J gene lost 0 bases, with 7 bases spanning the gap. The germline CDR1 and CDR2 sequences are SGHRS and YFSETQ. There are 15 residues in the CDR3. CDR3 loop: CASSLDAVSGNTIYF. In nucleotides, the CDR3 is TGCGCCAGCAGCTTGGATGCGGTCTCTGGAAACACCATATATTTT.

J is TRBJ2-5 and V is TRBV30; D uncertain. V was cut by 0 bases and J by 1 base, with 6 bases left in between. Germline V gene data show CDR1 as GTSNPN and CDR2 as SVGIG (reference sequence). The CDR3 has 13 residues. The CDR3 DNA reads TGTGCCTGGAGTGTAGCGTTCCAAGAGACCCAGTACTTC. Protein product: CAWSVAFQETQYF.

The count of this clone is one. The chain uses TRBV5-5 and TRBJ1-2; D call uncertain. The CDR3 is 15 residues long. V was pared by 2 bases and J by 0 bases, with 11 bases between. CDR1 and CDR2 (germline): SGHKS, YYEKEE (reference sequence). The CDR3 spells CASSFVPGANYGYTF. DNA for the CDR3: TGTGCCAGCAGCTTTGTCCCCGGAGCTAACTATGGCTACACCTTC.

The gene calls are TRBV18 and TRBJ2-2, with 12 nucleotides matching TRBD1. The V segment lost 2 bases and the J segment 4 bases; nucleotides outside the gene matches: 5. Germline V CDR1 and CDR2: KGHSH, LQKENI. The CDR3 loop spans 17 amino acids. CDR3 in amino acids: CASSPSGTGGFTGELFF. In DNA form, the CDR3 reads TGTGCCAGCTCACCATCCGGGACAGGGGGCTTCACCGGGGAGCTGTTTTTT.

This chain joins TRBV9 and TRBJ2-5; 8 bases align to TRBD2. Looked up from germline, CDR1 is SGDLS and CDR2 is YYNGEE. Germline trimming cut 4 bases from V and 5 bases from J; bases unmatched to any gene: 22. The CDR3 has 19 amino acids. CDR3 sequence reads: CASSPGASSGIGRAETQYF. CDR3 DNA: TGTGCCAGCAGCCCCGGTGCGAGTAGCGGGATCGGTCGTGCGGAGACCCAGTACTTC.

The chain links TRBV7-8 to TRBJ1-1, with D perhaps matching TRBD1 (5 bases). CDR3 size: 18 residues. Germline V CDR1 and CDR2: SGHVS, FQNEAQ. The germline V and J ends were trimmed by 5 bases and 4 bases, with 26 bases remaining between them. The CDR3 nucleotides read TGTGCCAGCAGCCACCGGCGAACAGGTTCGAAGTACCCCACTGAAGCTTTCTTT. This encodes CASSHRRTGSKYPTEAFF.